This TCR beta chain was retrieved from a study of vaccination and CD4 T cells after COVID-19 (dated by TCRdb to between 2022 and 2023). With respect to the entire study: The convalescent cohort comprised six males and four females, including two Hispanic individuals, seven Caucasians, two Asians and one multiracial person. Each participant got two doses of either the Pfizer-BioNTech BNT162b2 vaccine (n=8) or the Moderna mRNA-1273 vaccine (n=2). Post-COVID blood samples were collected from convalescent patients a median of roughly 100 days after diagnosis, with a range of about 35 to 161 days. Post-vaccine blood samples were obtained a median of roughly 75 days after the second vaccine dose, with a range of about 14 to 250 days. Culture stimuli were overlapping spike peptide pools from SARS-CoV-2 and from the common cold coronaviruses HCoV-NL63, HCoV-OC43 and HCoV-229E. Control cultures received a CEFX viral epitope pool as the positive control, an HIV-1 Nef peptide pool as the negative control, or no peptide. The spike-specific CD4+ TCR repertoire was compared before and after mRNA vaccination in under 11 COVID-19 convalescent patients and a few infection-naive healthy vaccine recipients. Summary of the overall study and its limitations: Among convalescent patients, a median roughly 90% of the SARS-CoV-2-reactive clones seen after vaccination appeared only after vaccination, which suggests priming specific to the vaccine. An increase in the median number of SARS-CoV-2-reactive clonotypes from roughly 20 after infection to 35 to 40 after vaccination was observed, but the change was not found to be significant. Of the vaccine-specific clones in convalescent patients, 304 of 307, or nearly all, reacted only to SARS-CoV-2 spike and did not cross-react with common cold coronaviruses. The study included relatively few convalescent patients and did not analyze early timepoints after natural infection.

Libraries came from PCR. TCR sequencing of DNA from cultured CD4+ T cells used the Oncomine TCR Beta short-read assay at the Johns Hopkins FTIC core. The QIAamp micro DNA kit was used to extract genomic DNA from the cultured CD4+ T cells. Oncomine TCR Beta libraries from cultured CD4+ T cells were pooled using unique dual indexes and sequenced on an Illumina iSeq 100. Per the source publication's procedure: Non-productive sequences were removed, and CDR3s not starting with C, not ending with F or W, or shorter than 7 amino acids were discarded. Antigen-specific clonotypes were identified with the MANAFEST web application by comparing peptide-stimulated wells with reference and other culture wells. For a clone to be called positive, the clone needed an FDR below 0.05, an odds ratio above 5, and a productive frequency above 0.1% in at least two of three replicate wells. A clonotype was classed as cross-reactive if the clonotype showed significant expansion both in SARS-CoV-2 spike wells and in at least one common cold coronavirus spike condition. CDR3 homology was assessed with Levenshtein distances (stringdist) and unrooted phylogenetic trees (ape) in R version 3.6.1. TCRdb reprocessed the public reads (quality trimming at Q25 with fastp, clone calling with MiXCR) and kept in-frame beta chains. A single entry per CDR3 protein holds the most common genes and DNA from its merged rows. Here the V and J calls rest on TCRdb's processing, not on the authors' analysis. A total of some 15,000 distinct CDR3 sequences appear in this sample, 20% to 25% of them only once. The top ten clones comprise roughly an eighth of the sample.

With respect to this clonotype: Its recognized antigen is unknown. Per-nucleotide qualities are absent, and no much larger clonotype sits a single base away.

In light of the paper, this sample's treatment or condition label describes: roughly nine-day PBMC culture with coronavirus spike peptide pools or control peptides (ViraFEST assay). To expand antigen-specific T cells with peptide pools and then pick out the expanded clonotypes through TCR sequencing, the study relied on the ViraFEST assay. Negative nucleocapsid antibody tests before and after vaccination confirmed that the healthy vaccine recipients had no prior SARS-CoV-2 infection. Each well held around 2 million PBMCs cultured in IMDM containing roughly 5% human AB serum and approximately 10 IU/ml IL-2, with 9 to 10 ug/ml peptide pools added. Half of the culture medium was replaced with fresh IL-2-containing medium on days 3 and 7. After 9 to 11 days of culture, CD4+ T cells were isolated by negative selection with the EasySep CD4+ T cell isolation kit. Ficoll-Paque Plus gradient centrifugation was used to isolate PBMCs from whole blood, and the isolated PBMCs were then either used fresh or cryopreserved at -140C. Each culture condition was generally run in triplicate wells.

The junction shows trimming of 9 bases on V and 0 bases on J, plus 11 bases between the germline ends. The CDR1 and CDR2 encoded by the germline V gene (reference sequence) are LNHDA and SQIVND. The CDR3 holds 14 amino acids from the cysteine to the phenylalanine. Just the 42-base CDR3 DNA is kept, in frame starting at base 1. The V gene is TRBV19 and the J gene is TRBJ1-4; the D gene remains uncertain. The sequences come from CD4+ T cells from blood, cultured in vitro, collected before SARS-CoV-2 vaccination. This TCR was recovered from a human donor who received a COVID-19 vaccine. The DNA reads as follows: TGTGCCAGCGCAGCAACCTCAACTAATGAAAAACTGTTTTTT. This is translated as CASAATSTNEKLFF.